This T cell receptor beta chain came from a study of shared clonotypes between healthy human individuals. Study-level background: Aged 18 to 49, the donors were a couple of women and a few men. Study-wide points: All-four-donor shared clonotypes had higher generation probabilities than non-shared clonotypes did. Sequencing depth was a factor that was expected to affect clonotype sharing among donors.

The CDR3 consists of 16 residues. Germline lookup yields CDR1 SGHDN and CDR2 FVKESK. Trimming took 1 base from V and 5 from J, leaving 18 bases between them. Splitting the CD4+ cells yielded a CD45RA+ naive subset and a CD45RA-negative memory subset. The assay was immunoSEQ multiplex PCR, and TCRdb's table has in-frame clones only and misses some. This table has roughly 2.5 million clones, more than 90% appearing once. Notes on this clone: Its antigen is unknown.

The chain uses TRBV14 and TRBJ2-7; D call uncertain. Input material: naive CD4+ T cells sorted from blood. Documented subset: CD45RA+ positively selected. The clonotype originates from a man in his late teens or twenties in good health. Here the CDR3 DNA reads TGTGCCAGCAGCCAAGGGCGCGGAAATAGTCTCCACGAGCAGTACTTC. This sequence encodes CASSQGRGNSLHEQYF.